Below are 7 T cell receptor beta chains sequenced from a single sample in a study of regulatory T cells in long-lasting Graves disease. Arm-PCR with iRepertoire HTBI primers amplified the CDR3 regions for these TCR beta libraries. TCRdb independently ran MiXCR on the multiplex PCR reads; one entry per CDR3 protein. The sample holds 650,000 to 700,000 distinct CDR3 sequences; 30% are singletons and the top ten take under 55%. Sample time point: persistent/refractory GD, antithyroid drugs over 5 years with positive TRAb. TCR sequences were obtained from RNA taken from PBMCs. The starting material was peripheral blood mononuclear cells (PBMCs), obtained when the disease was refractory, from a patient treated with antithyroid drugs. The receptor source for this set is a female donor with Graves disease.

This clonotype was observed a handful of times. V is TRBV12-5 and J is TRBJ2-5; no firm D call. CDR3 length equals 15 residues. The V end lost 1 base, the J end lost 2 bases, and 11 bases lay between the germline ends. Germline CDR1 LGHNT, CDR2 FRNRAP. The CDR3: CASGLGGTWQETQYF. Written as DNA, the CDR3 is TGTGCTAGTGGTTTGGGCGGAACGTGGCAAGAGACCCAGTACTTC.

This clonotype was seen at least ten times. One junction end does not reproduce the germline sequence, and a read error may be involved. The chain combines TRBV12-3 or TRBV12-4 with TRBJ1-1; 8 bases line up with TRBD1. This CDR3 contains 13 residues. The CDR3 region is CASSLNGQGGFLF. CDR3 DNA: TGTGCCAGCAGTCTGAATGGACAGGGAGGGTTTCTGTTT.

In its sample, this clonotype was seen a few times. The CDR3 here is CSARIPSGSPYEQYF. The CDR3 coding sequence is TGCAGTGCTAGAATCCCTAGCGGGAGTCCTTACGAGCAGTACTTC. The rearrangement links TRBV20-1 to TRBJ2-7; 10 nucleotides agree with TRBD2. With V trimmed by 2 bases and J by 4 bases, 8 bases remained unmatched. CDR3 length: 15 amino acids. From germline, CDR1 is DFQATT and CDR2 SNEGSKA (reference sequence).

This clonotype was detected only a few times. The chain uses TRBV19 and TRBJ2-6, with 9 bases aligning to TRBD1. Germline trimming cut 5 bases from V and 1 base from J; bases unmatched to any gene: 9. The CDR3 sequence is 18 residues long. Germline V lookup: CDR1 LNHDA, CDR2 SQIVND (reference sequence). The CDR3 here is CASSPSPGQGSGANVLTF. The CDR3 nucleotides are TGTGCCAGTAGTCCATCCCCGGGACAGGGTTCTGGGGCCAACGTCCTGACTTTC.

The chain is built from TRBV19 and TRBJ1-1; tentative D call: TRBD1 (5 bases). The V and J ends lost 4 bases and 1 base respectively, with 10 bases between them. CDR3 length: 14 residues. Germline CDR1 LNHDA, CDR2 SQIVND (reference sequence). The CDR3 sequence is CASSKRQTNTEAFF. CDR3 DNA sequence: TGTGCCAGTAGTAAGAGACAGACGAACACTGAAGCTTTCTTT.

The genes are TRBV20-1 and TRBJ1-5; the D gene is possibly TRBD1 (6 bases). V lost 5 bases, J lost 0 bases, and 23 bases lay in between. This CDR3 contains 18 residues. Germline V gene lookup returns CDR1 DFQATT and CDR2 SNEGSKA (reference sequence). The CDR3 nucleotides are TGCAGTGCTGGTGGGCGTCGGACAGCGGACAATAGCAATCAGCCCCAGCATTTT. Encoded protein: CSAGGRRTADNSNQPQHF.

The rearrangement links TRBV6-1 to TRBJ2-5; D is perhaps TRBD1 (6 bases). This CDR3 contains 15 residues. Germline values: CDR1 MNHNS, CDR2 SASEGT. V gave up 3 bases and J gave up 5 bases, with 16 bases separating them. In DNA form, the CDR3 reads TGTGCCAGCAGTGAGGACCCTAGGGGGAGTGAGACCCAGTACTTC. This gives the protein CASSEDPRGSETQYF.